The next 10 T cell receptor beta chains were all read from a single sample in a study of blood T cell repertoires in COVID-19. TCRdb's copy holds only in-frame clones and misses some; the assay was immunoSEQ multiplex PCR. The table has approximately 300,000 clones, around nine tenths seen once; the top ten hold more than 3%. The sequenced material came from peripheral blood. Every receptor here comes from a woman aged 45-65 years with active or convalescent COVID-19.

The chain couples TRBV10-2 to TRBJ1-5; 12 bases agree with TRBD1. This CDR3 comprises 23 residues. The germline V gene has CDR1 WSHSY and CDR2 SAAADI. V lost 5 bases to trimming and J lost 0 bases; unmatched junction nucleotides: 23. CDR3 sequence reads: CASSQETGQGAILDLLSNQPQHF. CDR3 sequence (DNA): TGCGCCAGCAGTCAAGAAACGGGACAGGGGGCTATTCTCGACCTTCTTAGCAATCAGCCCCAGCATTTT.

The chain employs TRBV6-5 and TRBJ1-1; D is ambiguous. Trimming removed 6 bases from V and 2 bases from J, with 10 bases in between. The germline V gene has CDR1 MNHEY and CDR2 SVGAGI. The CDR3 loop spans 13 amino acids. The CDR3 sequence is CASSRDTNTEAFF. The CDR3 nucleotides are TGTGCCAGCAGCCGAGACACCAACACTGAAGCTTTCTTT.

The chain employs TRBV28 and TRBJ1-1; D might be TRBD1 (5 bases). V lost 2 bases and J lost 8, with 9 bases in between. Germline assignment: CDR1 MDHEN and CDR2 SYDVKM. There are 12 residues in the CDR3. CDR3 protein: CASSLRGREAFF. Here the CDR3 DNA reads TGTGCCAGCAGTTTAAGGGGTCGAGAAGCTTTCTTT.

CDR3 coding DNA: TGTGCCAGCAGCCCGGGACTAGCGGCTAGCTCCTACAATGAGCAGTTCTTC. As protein: CASSPGLAASSYNEQFF. The J gene is TRBJ2-1, the V gene TRBV9; the match to TRBD2 covers 11 bases. With 4 bases clipped from V and 0 bases from J, the junction kept 6 bases outside the gene matches. The CDR3 loop spans 17 amino acids. The germline CDR1 and CDR2 sequences are SGDLS and YYNGEE.

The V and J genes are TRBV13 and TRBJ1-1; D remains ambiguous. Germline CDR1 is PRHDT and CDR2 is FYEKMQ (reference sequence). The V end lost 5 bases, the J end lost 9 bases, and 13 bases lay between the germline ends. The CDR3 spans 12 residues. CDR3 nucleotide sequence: TGTGCCAGCAGCGGCAGCGGTTGGCAAGCTTTCTTT. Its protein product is CASSGSGWQAFF. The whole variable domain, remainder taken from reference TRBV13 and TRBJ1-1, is AAGVIQSPRHLIKEKRETATLKCYPIPRHDTVYWYQQGPGQDPQFLISFYEKMQSDKGSIPDRFSAQQFSDYHSELNMSSLELGDSALYFCASSGSGWQAFFGQGTRLTVV.

The CDR3 sequence is CASRPLGGTEAFF. The CDR3 DNA sequence: TGTGCCAGCAGGCCCCTGGGGGGCACTGAAGCTTTCTTT. The rearrangement joins TRBV6-5 to TRBJ1-1, with D maybe TRBD1 (5 bases). The germline V gene encodes CDR1 MNHEY and CDR2 SVGAGI. The CDR3 spans 13 residues. V gave up 6 bases and J gave up 4 bases, with 12 bases separating them.

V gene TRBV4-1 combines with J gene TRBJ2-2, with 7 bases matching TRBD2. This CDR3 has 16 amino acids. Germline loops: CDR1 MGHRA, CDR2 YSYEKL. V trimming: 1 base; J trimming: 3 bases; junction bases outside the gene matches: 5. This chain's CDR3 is CASSQVAGAYTGELFF. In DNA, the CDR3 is TGCGCCAGCAGCCAAGTTGCGGGAGCCTACACCGGGGAGCTGTTTTTT.

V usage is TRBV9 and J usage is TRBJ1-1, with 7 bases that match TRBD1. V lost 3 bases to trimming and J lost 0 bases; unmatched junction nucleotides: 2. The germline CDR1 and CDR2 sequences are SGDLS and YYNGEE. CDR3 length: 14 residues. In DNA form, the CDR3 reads TGTGCCAGCAGCGAGGGACAGATGAACACTGAAGCTTTCTTT. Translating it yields CASSEGQMNTEAFF.

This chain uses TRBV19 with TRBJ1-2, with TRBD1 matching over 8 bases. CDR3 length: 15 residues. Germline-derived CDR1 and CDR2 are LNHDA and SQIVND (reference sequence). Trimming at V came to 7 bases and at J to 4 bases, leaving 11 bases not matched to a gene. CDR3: CASTVLSGTGYGYTF. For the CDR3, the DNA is TGTGCCAGTACCGTATTATCCGGGACAGGCTATGGCTACACCTTC. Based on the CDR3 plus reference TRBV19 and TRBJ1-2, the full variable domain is DGGITQSPKYLFRKEGQNVTLSCEQNLNHDAMYWYRQDPGQGLRLIYYSQIVNDFQKGDIAEGYSVSREKKESFPLTVTSAQKNPTAFYLCASTVLSGTGYGYTFGSGTRLTVV.

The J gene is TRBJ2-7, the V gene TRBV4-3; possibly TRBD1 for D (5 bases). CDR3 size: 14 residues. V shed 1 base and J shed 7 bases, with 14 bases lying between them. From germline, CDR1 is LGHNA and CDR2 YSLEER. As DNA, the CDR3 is TGCGCCAGCAGCCAAGGCGATTCACCAGGGGAGCAGTACTTC. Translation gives CASSQGDSPGEQYF.